The T cell receptor beta chain under discussion was sequenced for a study of cytomegalovirus exposure and HLA in healthy donors listed by TCRdb under 2017. About the investigation overall: In an earlier analysis of about 560 of the donors, 250 to 350 Gb of sequence data and 117 million unique TCR beta sequences from some 170 million T cells were reported. An earlier analysis of some 500 of the donors used high-throughput TCR beta sequencing to judge whether each TCR beta V gene segment behaved as functional or pseudogenic. An early release that covered roughly 600 HLA-typed donors contained approximately 320 gigabases of sequencing data and around 85 million unique TCR sequences. Along with the roughly 670-subject first cohort, a separate validation cohort of more than 90 different subjects was used. A later genetic analysis took genome-wide SNP genotypes for about three fifths of the 666 donors and used that subset as a discovery cohort. Both class I and class II loci were covered by HLA typing, at four-digit resolution. The study profiled the T cell repertoires of hundreds of subjects by immunosequencing and related them to cytomegalovirus serostatus. In the later analysis, no new phenotypic data were used to find candidate immune exposures; instead, reliance was placed on TCR beta sequences and their occurrence across donors. High-throughput TCR immunosequencing, statistical association of individual TCRs with disease status, and machine learning were combined to predict cytomegalovirus infection status. The study was designed to test whether signatures of past pathogen exposure could be identified by cataloging public T cell receptors. Of the roughly 400 genotyped donors, roughly 76% were placed in the genetic ancestry cluster associated with self-reported Caucasian donors. The number of typed donors differed by locus: roughly 620-640 for A, B, C, DRB1 and DQB1; 522 for DQA1; around 580 for DPA1; and about 470 for DPB1. A handful of DR-DQ haplotypes were handled as single units for association and clustering because linkage in the cohort was strong. Donor age, sex, ethnicity and CMV serostatus were collected together with the repertoire data. Among a few hundred genotyped donors of the cohort, an average of approximately 230,000 unique TCR beta nucleotide sequences were sequenced per donor, about a sixth of them non-productive. Every discovery cohort repertoire had been produced on one sequencing platform. A later analysis re-examined previously published TCR beta repertoires from 600 to 700 donors and added high-resolution HLA genotyping to investigate patterns of TCR occurrence. Overall study outcomes, separate from this receptor: The presence/absence analyses assumed that sequencing depth was roughly uniform across donors, and that assumption may not be true. When HLA alleles, especially DR and DQ, strongly co-occurred, TCR associations were difficult to assign to individual alleles. In a later analysis, TCR association rates were found to vary across HLA loci, with the most associated TCRs seen for DRB1 alleles and the fewest for HLA-C alleles. Specific HLA alleles were associated with roughly 17,000 TCR beta sequences at a false discovery rate of 0.05 in a later analysis. The cohort was sequenced for TCR beta chains only, and without alpha or paired-chain data the features that could be detected were limited. It was suggested by the authors that the approach could potentially be generalized to other disease states and immunological phenotypes. A later analysis reported that several top co-occurrence clusters appeared linked to parvovirus B19, influenza, CMV and Epstein-Barr virus. Some IMGT-functional V segments, including TRBV6-2 and TRBV6-3, could not be distinguished by the 87-base-pair reads and were therefore excluded. For the cohort, immune exposure information was limited to CMV serostatus. Because HLA typing was unavailable for some donors at each locus, only the typed subset was used in association tests. A few of the identified cytomegalovirus-associated TCR beta chains were confirmed in vitro to be specific for cytomegalovirus antigens. In the study, some 160 TCR beta chains were listed as associated with cytomegalovirus. Because counts were too low, more than 15 rarely observed V segments, including chromosome 9 orphons, were excluded from the earlier analysis of 587 of the donors. In a later analysis, HLA-associated TCR beta chains showed more clonal expansion and lower generation probabilities than non-associated chains that were equally common. A further reported finding was that TCR beta sequences accurately predicted the HLA-A and HLA-B alleles for most subjects in the first cohort. Correlated functional status among segregating V segments might be attributable to linkage disequilibrium, but an unknown experimental factor could not be ruled out. The sequencing pipeline was judged likely to have produced a cluster of highly shared sequence variants as a technical artifact. V-gene and J-gene trimming of TCR beta chains was associated with a missense DCLRE1C variant in a later genetic analysis, and the association was replicated in an independent cohort. In an earlier analysis of around 600 of the donors, most TCR beta V segments appeared in productive rearrangements about 90% or about 30% of the time, broadly matching IMGT annotations. According to a later genetic analysis, donors in an Asian-associated ancestry cluster had fewer N-insertions in productive TCRs than the approximately 690-donor mean. In a later analysis, most CMV-associated TCR beta chains were found to appear HLA-restricted, with HLA associations seemingly driven largely by CMV exposure. The classifier was reported to diagnose cytomegalovirus status with high specificity and sensitivity in both the original cohort and the validation cohort. Most TCR sequences were seen in very few donors, while some public TCRs were found in many individuals.

The cohort was made up of approximately 670 healthy bone marrow donors. At the time of sampling, all cohort members were nominally healthy, though unrecorded immune exposures were likely present. The donor was CMV seronegative and was included in the group of about 400 seronegative cohort members. Every donor gave a peripheral blood sample, and the peripheral blood mononuclear cells from that sample were used for TCR beta sequencing. Genomic DNA was extracted from the blood cell samples with the Qiagen DNeasy Blood Extraction Kit. As for this clone: Its antigen is still unknown. Base qualities were left out, and no much larger clone turns up one base away.

Libraries were built with the immunoSEQ multiplex PCR assay. For the multiplex PCR, a mixture combining 60 forward primers for TCR Vbeta segments and 13 reverse primers for TCR Jbeta segments was used. A multiplex PCR assay on genomic DNA amplified the CDR3 region of rearranged TCR beta genes. Amplified TCR beta libraries were sequenced as 87-base-pair reads on the Illumina HiSeq System. The study's processing was this. A later analysis tallied 80 million to 95 million unique TCR beta chains across the approximately 670 repertoires, and some 10 million of those chains were shared by two or more donors. Raw reads were error-corrected and collapsed into unique sequences by a nearest-neighbor algorithm in which closely related sequences were merged to remove PCR and sequencing errors. Alignment of CDR3 sequences to IMGT reference sequences was used to assign V, D and J gene segments. For a sequence to be retained, a match of at least six nucleotides was required to both a V gene segment and a J gene segment. Rearrangements were classified as productive when the CDR3 lacked stop codons and remained in frame with V and J, and all other rearrangements were classified as non-productive. CDR3 was defined by IMGT convention, running from the second conserved V-encoded cysteine to the conserved J-encoded phenylalanine. In an earlier analysis of around 640 of the donors, sequences lacking an unambiguous match to a single V gene segment were excluded. An earlier analysis of under 750 of the donors called V segments functional above 56.7% productive rearrangements and segregating when the between-donor standard deviation exceeded 5%. A statistical classification framework was built for diagnosing cytomegalovirus status from the catalog of TCR beta chain sequences. V and J gene assignment, in a later analysis, came from comparing TCR nucleotide sequences with IMGT/GENE-DB human TR gene sequences. The TCRdist pipeline was used in a later analysis to assign CDR3 sequences and most-parsimonious VDJ recombination scenarios. In a later analysis, each TCR beta chain was defined by its CDR3 amino acid sequence together with its V-gene family, and reads without a unique V-gene family were excluded. In a later analysis, around 650 highly shared, low-generation-probability nucleotide sequences were removed to address suspected cross-contamination and a sequencing artifact. For each public chain, a later analysis derived a clonal expansion index from normalized ranks of inferred template counts within each repertoire. A later analysis computed generation probabilities with a VDJ recombination model fitted to out-of-frame rearrangements, and checked the results against IGoR. In a later analysis, hypergeometric tests were used to score TCR-TCR, TCR-HLA and TCR-CMV co-occurrence, with a repertoire-size bias correction applied to TCR pairs. To estimate false discovery rates, a later analysis permuted the HLA or CMV assignments 20 times. In a later analysis, co-occurring TCRs were grouped using DBSCAN, with TCRdist sequence similarity added in when clustering inside HLA-allele-positive subsets. Co-occurrence clustering excluded repertoires with fewer than 30,000 or more than 120,000 public chains, plus five with anomalous nucleotide sharing. What TCRdb holds here is the immuneACCESS table cut down to in-frame rearrangements. Part of the clones is not present; checked against another copy, under half of the missing clones reflect an unresolved V gene, and the others are unexplained. From that table come the V and J calls and clone size; the DNA was used to work out D and trimming. A total of under 150,000 clones appear in this sample, around 80% of them only once. In total, the top ten clones hold about 2.2% of the sample.

The CDR3 starts with the cysteine, ends with the phenylalanine, and has 17 residues. Solely the CDR3 DNA is kept, with 51 bases framed from the first base. Reading the germline V gene gives CDR1 SGHRS and CDR2 YFSETQ. Compared with germline, V lacks 5 bases and J lacks 4 bases; bases without a gene match: 15. The V gene is TRBV5-1 and the J gene is TRBJ1-1; 9 junctional bases match TRBD1. The source is a man under 40 in good health and CMV-seronegative. Material for sequencing was PBMCs. The DNA sequence is given as TGCGCCAGCAGGGAGGGACAGGGTATGGGAGTGTCCACTGAAGCTTTCTTT. Translated, it reads CASREGQGMGVSTEAFF.